This T cell receptor (beta chain) was recovered during a study of blood T cell repertoires in COVID-19 (dated by TCRdb to about 2020). As for the study more broadly: Samples from collaborators originated in the United States, Italy and Spain and spanned both the acute and convalescent phases of COVID-19. Where available, HLA class I and class II types were taken from metadata supplied by the sample provider and were not determined by assay-based typing. The repertoires were released in a freely available public database intended as a resource for research on the immune response to SARS-CoV-2. The sample metadata nearly always contained a de-identified subject ID, COVID-19 status, age in years and sex. Deeply sampled blood TCRbeta repertoires from subjects exposed to, actively infected with, or recovered from COVID-19 were included in the dataset. The material from the prospective study consisted of cDNA or gDNA derived from T cells, B-cell-depleted T cells, or PBMCs. Samples came from the ongoing ImmuneRACE study (first 160 participants) plus 1,254 subjects from 6 global collaborators. Results the study describes overall, beyond this receptor: The quantity of clinical and demographic metadata differed by source and by participant and was supplied without curation.

Measured from the cysteine to the phenylalanine, the CDR3 is 13 residues long. Kept here is only the CDR3 DNA, which spans 39 bases and is read in frame from base 1. Taken from the germline V gene, the CDR1 and CDR2 loops are LGHNA and YSLEER. V is shortened by 2 bases, J by 7 bases, and the region joining them spans 9 bases. A second Seattle source provided samples from volunteer blood donors who had recovered from COVID-19. Each collaborating institution followed its own protocols to collect whole blood in K2EDTA tubes. For TCRbeta analysis, collaborators shipped samples in one of three forms: frozen whole blood, isolated PBMCs, or DNA extracted from either of those sample types. Of note for this clone: It has no known antigen specificity. Per-base quality was not reported, and no clone a single base away is much larger than it.

TCRbeta CDR3 regions were amplified from genomic DNA by means of the immunoSEQ Assay, a bias-controlled multiplex PCR. On the study's bioinformatics: The number of nucleated cells in each sample was estimated by amplification of reference gene primers within the assay. To quantify the absolute abundance of each unique TCRbeta CDR3 rearrangement, sequence reads were collapsed and filtered. For each sample, productive Simpson clonality was calculated as the square root of Simpson's diversity index over productive rearrangements. TCRdb took this table from immuneACCESS and kept in-frame rearrangements with V and J called. Such tables lack part of the clones; where checked against another copy, unresolved V genes explain under half of the gap, and the rest is unexplained. V and J calls and clone size come straight from that table; D and trimming were deduced from the DNA. In this sample the table shows about 260,000 clones, 87% of which occur a single time. The top ten clones comprise around 2.2% of the sample.

Sequencing input: peripheral blood. This clonotype was sampled from a woman aged 45-65 years who had recovered from COVID-19. Recombination connected TRBV4-3 to TRBJ2-1, with no D gene named confidently. The nucleotide sequence is TGCGCCAGCAGCCAACCTTCTAGGAATGAGCAGTTCTTC. Its product reads: CASSQPSRNEQFF.